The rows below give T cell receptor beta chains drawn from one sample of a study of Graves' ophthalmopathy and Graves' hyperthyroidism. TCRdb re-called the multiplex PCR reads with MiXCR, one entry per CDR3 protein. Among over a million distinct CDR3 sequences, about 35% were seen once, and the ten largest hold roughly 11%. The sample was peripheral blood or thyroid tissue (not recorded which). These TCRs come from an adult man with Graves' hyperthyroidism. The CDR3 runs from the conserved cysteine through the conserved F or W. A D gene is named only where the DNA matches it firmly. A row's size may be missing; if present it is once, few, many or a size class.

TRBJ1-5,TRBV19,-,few,CASTVSVGNNQPQHF,TGTGCCAGTACGGTGAGCGTCGGGAACAATCAGCCCCAGCATTTT
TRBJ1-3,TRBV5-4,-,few,CAARGPGNTIYF,TGTGCCGCAAGGGGTCCGGGAAACACCATATATTTT
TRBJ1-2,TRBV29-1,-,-,CSALGAGMEGYTF,TGCAGCGCCCTAGGTGCGGGAATGGAGGGCTACACCTTC
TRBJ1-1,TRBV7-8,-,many,CASSFGLNWAFF,TGTGCCAGCAGCTTCGGGCTGAATTGGGCTTTCTTT
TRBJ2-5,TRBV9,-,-,CASSESPPETQYF,TGTGCCAGCAGCGAGTCCCCCCCCGAGACCCAGTACTTC
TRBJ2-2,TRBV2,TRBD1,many,CASSEAKDRDTGELFF,TGTGCCAGCAGTGAAGCGAAAGACAGGGACACCGGGGAGCTGTTTTTT
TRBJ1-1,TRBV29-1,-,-,CSVEDRGTSLLNTEAFF,TGCAGCGTTGAAGATCGGGGAACGAGCCTTTTGAACACTGAAGCTTTCTTT
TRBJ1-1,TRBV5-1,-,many,CASRGHRYANTEAFF,TGCGCCAGCAGGGGACACCGTTACGCGAACACTGAAGCTTTCTTT
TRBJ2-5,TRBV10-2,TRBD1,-,CASSDPVGDRPVTQYF,TGCGCCAGCAGTGACCCCGTCGGGGACAGGCCCGTGACCCAGTACTTC
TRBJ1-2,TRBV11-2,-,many,CASSRGPLEGYTF,TGTGCCAGCAGTCGCGGACCCCTCGAGGGCTACACCTTC
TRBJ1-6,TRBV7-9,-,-,CASTRQSYNSPLHF,TGTGCCAGCACTCGTCAGTCCTATAATTCACCCCTCCACTTT
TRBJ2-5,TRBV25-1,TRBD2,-,CASSESGGHQETQYF,TGTGCCAGCAGTGAATCGGGGGGGCACCAAGAGACCCAGTACTTC
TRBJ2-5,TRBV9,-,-,CASSVAVGSETQYF,TGTGCCAGCAGCGTAGCTGTGGGGTCGGAGACCCAGTACTTC
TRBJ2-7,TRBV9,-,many,CASSVARDSYEQYF,TGTGCCAGCAGCGTAGCAAGGGACTCGTACGAGCAGTACTTC
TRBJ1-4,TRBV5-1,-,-,CASCPGGAEKLFF,TGCGCCAGCTGCCCCGGGGGAGCTGAAAAACTGTTTTTT
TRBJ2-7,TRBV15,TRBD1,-,CATSEDGDSEQYF,TGTGCCACCAGCGAGGACGGGGACAGCGAGCAGTACTTC
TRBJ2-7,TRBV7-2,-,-,CASSPRGIEYEQYF,TGTGCCAGCAGCCCCCGAGGGATTGAATACGAGCAGTACTTC
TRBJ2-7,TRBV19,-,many,CASSIGGAGNEQYF,TGTGCCAGTAGTATCGGGGGCGCAGGAAACGAGCAGTACTTC
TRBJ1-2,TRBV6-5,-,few,CASSEHRTGYTF,TGTGCCAGCAGTGAACACAGGACTGGCTACACCTTC
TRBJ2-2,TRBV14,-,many,CASSQMGIGELFF,TGTGCCAGCAGCCAAATGGGGATCGGGGAGCTGTTTTTT
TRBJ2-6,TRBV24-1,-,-,CATSSDSRFGANVLTF,TGTGCCACCAGCAGTGACTCCAGGTTTGGGGCCAACGTCCTGACTTTC
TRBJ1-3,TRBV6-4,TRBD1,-,CASSDWGQDAMDSGNTIYF,TGTGCCAGCAGTGACTGGGGACAGGATGCAATGGACTCTGGAAACACCATATATTTT
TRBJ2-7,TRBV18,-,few,CASSYRDKTYEQYF,TGTGCCAGCTCGTACCGGGACAAGACCTACGAGCAGTACTTC
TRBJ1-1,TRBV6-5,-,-,CASSYFWGPTEAFF,TGTGCCAGCAGTTATTTTTGGGGCCCCACTGAAGCTTTCTTT
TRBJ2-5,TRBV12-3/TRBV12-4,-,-,CASSFLPVQETQYF,TGTGCCAGCAGTTTTTTGCCAGTCCAAGAGACCCAGTACTTC
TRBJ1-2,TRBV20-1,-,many,CSATLPGQRRDYGYTF,TGCAGTGCTACCTTACCGGGACAACGGCGGGACTATGGCTACACCTTC
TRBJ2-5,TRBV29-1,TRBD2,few,CSASLAGGGETQYF,TGCAGTGCTAGCCTGGCGGGGGGAGGAGAGACCCAGTACTTC
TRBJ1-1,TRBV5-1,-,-,CASSLAPESEAFF,TGCGCCAGCAGCTTGGCCCCGGAATCTGAAGCTTTCTTT
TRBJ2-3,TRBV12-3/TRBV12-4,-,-,CATRGDTQYF,TGTGCCACGAGGGGTGATACGCAGTATTTT